This TCR beta chain was identified in a study of T cell responses to AZD1222 COVID-19 vaccine. The CDR3 length is 14 residues. Germline-derived CDR1 and CDR2 are LGHDT and YNNKEL (reference sequence). J was trimmed by 3 bases and V by 8 bases; bases with no gene match: 9. The protocol was immunoSEQ multiplex PCR, while the TCRdb copy is restricted to in-frame clones and leaves out a portion. The sample has some 150,000 clones, approximately 87% seen once; the top ten hold about 8.9%. The chain links TRBV3-1 (or the pseudogene TRBV3-2) to TRBJ2-7; 8 nucleotides line up with TRBD1. This material consisted of peripheral blood, taken 28 days after the second AZD1222 dose. The TCR comes from an adult who received the AZD1222 COVID-19 vaccine. CDR3 sequence: CASGDTTGVYEQYF. The CDR3, as DNA: TGTGCCAGCGGCGACACGACAGGGGTCTACGAGCAGTACTTC.